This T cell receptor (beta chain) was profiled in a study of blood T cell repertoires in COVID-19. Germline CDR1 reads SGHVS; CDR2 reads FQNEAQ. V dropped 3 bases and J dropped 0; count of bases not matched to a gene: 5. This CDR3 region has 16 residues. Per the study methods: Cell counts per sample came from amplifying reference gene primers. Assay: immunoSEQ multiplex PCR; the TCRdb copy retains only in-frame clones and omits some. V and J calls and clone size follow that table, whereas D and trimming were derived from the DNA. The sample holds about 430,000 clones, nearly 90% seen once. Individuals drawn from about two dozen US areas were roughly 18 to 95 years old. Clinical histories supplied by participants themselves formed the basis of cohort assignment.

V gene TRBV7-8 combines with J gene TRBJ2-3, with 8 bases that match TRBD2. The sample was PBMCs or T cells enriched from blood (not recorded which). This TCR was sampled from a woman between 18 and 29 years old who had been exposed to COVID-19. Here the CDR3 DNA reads TGTGCCAGCAGCTTGGGCGGGGGGATGAGCACAGATACGCAGTATTTT. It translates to CASSLGGGMSTDTQYF.